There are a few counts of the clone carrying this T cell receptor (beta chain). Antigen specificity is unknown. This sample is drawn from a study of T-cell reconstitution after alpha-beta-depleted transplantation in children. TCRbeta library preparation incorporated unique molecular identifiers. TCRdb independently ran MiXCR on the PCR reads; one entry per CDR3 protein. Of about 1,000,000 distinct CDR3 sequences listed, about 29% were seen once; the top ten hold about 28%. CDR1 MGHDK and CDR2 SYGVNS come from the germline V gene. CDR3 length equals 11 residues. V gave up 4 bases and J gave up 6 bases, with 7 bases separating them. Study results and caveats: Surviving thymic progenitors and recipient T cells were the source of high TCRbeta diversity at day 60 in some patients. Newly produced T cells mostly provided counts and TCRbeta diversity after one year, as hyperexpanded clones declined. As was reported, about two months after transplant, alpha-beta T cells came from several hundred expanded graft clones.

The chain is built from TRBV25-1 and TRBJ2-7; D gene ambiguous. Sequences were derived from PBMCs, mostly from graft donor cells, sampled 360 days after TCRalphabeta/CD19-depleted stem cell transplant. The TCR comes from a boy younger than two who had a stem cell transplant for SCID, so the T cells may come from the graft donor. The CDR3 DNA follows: TGTGCCAGCAGTGCCGGTAGCGAGCAGTACTTC. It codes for CASSAGSEQYF.